The next 24 T cell receptor beta chains were all read from a single sample in a study of blood T cell repertoires in COVID-19. TCRdb's copy holds only in-frame clones and misses some; the assay was immunoSEQ multiplex PCR. Altogether tens of thousands of clones are present, over 75% being singletons, with the ten largest covering more than 8.5%. The material sequenced was peripheral blood. The source is a human donor in a cohort sampled during active COVID-19.

The chain has TRBV6-5 and TRBJ1-4; 7 nucleotides agree with TRBD1. CDR1 is MNHEY and CDR2 is SVGAGI in the germline V gene. Trimming took 5 bases from V and 8 from J; bases not matched to a gene: 8. There are 14 residues in the CDR3. CDR3 sequence: CASSTAGGREKLFF. The DNA for the CDR3 is TGTGCCAGCAGTACTGCAGGGGGAAGGGAAAAACTGTTTTTT.

This sequence joins TRBV15 and TRBJ2-3; the D gene is possibly TRBD2 (6 bases). V dropped 0 bases and J dropped 3 bases, with 13 bases sitting between them. Germline V CDR1 and CDR2: LNHNV, YYDKDF (reference sequence). CDR3 length equals 16 residues. CDR3 region: CATSRDAGKGTDTQYF. DNA of the CDR3: TGTGCCACCAGCAGAGACGCGGGGAAGGGGACAGATACGCAGTATTTT.

The chain carries TRBV3-1 (or the pseudogene TRBV3-2) and TRBJ1-2; the match to TRBD1 covers 10 bases. The V and J ends lost 1 base and 10 bases, in that order; junction bases with no gene match: 6. CDR1 and CDR2 (germline): LGHDT, YNNKEL (reference sequence). CDR3 length: 14 residues. CDR3 DNA: TGTGCCAGCAGCCAAGGTGGGACAGGGGCGGTCTACACCTTC. It specifies CASSQGGTGAVYTF.

The V and J genes are TRBV10-3 and TRBJ1-6; perhaps TRBD1 as D (6 bases). Trimming shortened V by 4 bases and J by 10 bases, and 14 bases separated the two germline ends. The CDR3 runs 14 residues. Germline CDR1 and CDR2: ENHRY and SYGVKD. CDR3 sequence (DNA): TGTGCCATCAGTGCAGGGCAGGGGAGCTCACCCCTCCACTTT. Translated, it gives CAISAGQGSSPLHF.

The rearrangement links TRBV9 to TRBJ1-6, with 7 bases fitting TRBD1. Germline CDR1 SGDLS, CDR2 YYNGEE. The CDR3 is 16 residues long. The junction had 7 bases not matched to a gene; V was cut back by 0 bases and J by 7 bases. As DNA, the CDR3 is TGTGCCAGCAGCGTAGAAACCGGGACAGCCAATTCACCCCTCCACTTT. It encodes CASSVETGTANSPLHF.

The rearrangement joins TRBV7-2 to TRBJ2-7, with 11 bases that match TRBD2. With V trimmed by 5 bases and J by 4 bases, 4 bases remained unmatched. The V gene's germline CDR1 is SGHTA and CDR2 FQGNSA. This CDR3 contains 14 residues. The CDR3 loop reads CASSHTSGSYEQYF. CDR3 coding DNA: TGTGCCAGCAGCCACACTAGCGGGAGTTACGAGCAGTACTTC.

This chain links TRBV7-9 with TRBJ2-1, with TRBD2 identical over 7 bases. Germline V gene lookup returns CDR1 SEHNR and CDR2 FQNEAQ (reference sequence). Trimming at V came to 11 bases and at J to 4 bases, leaving 5 bases not matched to a gene. This CDR3 spans 12 amino acids. The CDR3, as DNA: TGTGCCGCCGGGACTAAATACAATGAGCAGTTCTTC. It translates to CAAGTKYNEQFF.

The CDR3, as DNA: TGCGCCAGCAGCTTGGGAGGGGGCGGGACATACAATGAGCAGTTCTTC. Protein: CASSLGGGGTYNEQFF. The chain is built from TRBV5-1 and TRBJ2-1, with a weak D call TRBD1 (7 bases). Per the germline V gene, CDR1 is SGHRS and CDR2 is YFSETQ. The germline V and J ends were trimmed by 0 bases and 4 bases, with 14 bases remaining between them. This CDR3 spans 16 amino acids.

CDR3 residues: CASSLDATSGRDTQYF. The CDR3 bases are TGTGCCAGCAGCTTAGATGCCACTAGCGGGAGAGATACGCAGTATTTT. The rearrangement uses TRBV11-2 and TRBJ2-3; 11 bases line up with TRBD2. The CDR3 extends over 16 amino acids. The germline V gene has CDR1 SGHAT and CDR2 FQNNGV. V lost 0 bases, J lost 5 bases, and 4 bases stayed unmatched. The variable domain in full, with the rest retrieved from reference TRBV11-2 and TRBJ2-3, is EAGVAQSPRYKIIEKRQSVAFWCNPISGHATLYWYQQILGQGPKLLIQFQNNGVVDDSQLPKDRFSAERLKGVDSTLKIQPAKLEDSAVYLCASSLDATSGRDTQYFGPGTRLTVL.

The V gene is TRBV7-3, the J gene TRBJ1-4; 7 bases are a match to TRBD1. V lost 1 base, J lost 0 bases, and 8 bases stayed unmatched. Germline loops: CDR1 SGHTA, CDR2 FQGTGA. This CDR3 region has 18 residues. The DNA for the CDR3 is TGTGCCAGCAGCTTAAAAGCCGGGACAGAAACAACTAATGAAAAACTGTTTTTT. Translated, it gives CASSLKAGTETTNEKLFF.

The chain employs TRBV7-6 and TRBJ1-1; 10 bases match TRBD1. Trimming cost V 5 bases and J 1 base; bases outside gene matches: 10. From germline, CDR1 is SGHVS and CDR2 FNYEAQ. CDR3 length: 17 residues. CDR3 coding DNA: TGTGCCAGCAGCCGTGGGACAGGGGTGGACTCGAACACTGAAGCTTTCTTT. This codes for CASSRGTGVDSNTEAFF.

This rearrangement joins TRBV7-8 to TRBJ2-5, with a tentative D call TRBD1 (6 bases). The CDR3 spans 16 residues. Looked up from germline, CDR1 is SGHVS and CDR2 is FQNEAQ. V was cut by 4 bases and J by 0 bases, with 15 bases left in between. DNA of the CDR3: TGTGCCAGCAGCTCCTGGACAGTAACGCACCAAGAGACCCAGTACTTC. It is translated as CASSSWTVTHQETQYF. Supplemented by reference TRBV7-8 and TRBJ2-5, the full variable domain reads GAGVSQSPRYKVAKRGQDVALRCDPISGHVSLFWYQQALGQGPEFLTYFQNEAQLDKSGLPSDRFFAERPEGSVSTLKIQRTQQEDSAVYLCASSSWTVTHQETQYFGPGTRLLVL.

This sequence joins TRBV6-4 and TRBJ2-5; D is uncertain. The CDR3 is 12 residues long. In germline, CDR1 is MRHNA, CDR2 SNTAGT. With 9 bases removed from V and 3 bases from J, the gap between germline ends came to 11 bases. CDR3: CARCQDEETQYF. Here the CDR3 DNA reads TGTGCCAGGTGCCAGGATGAAGAGACCCAGTACTTC.

V usage is TRBV24-1 and J usage is TRBJ2-1, with TRBD1 identical over 7 bases. The CDR3 extends over 14 amino acids. Germline V gene lookup returns CDR1 KGHDR and CDR2 SFDVKD. V lost 6 bases and J lost 4; bases outside the gene matches: 5. Here the CDR3 reads CATSRDRVYNEQFF. The CDR3 DNA is TGTGCCACCAGTCGTGACAGGGTGTACAATGAGCAGTTCTTC.

This clone has only one observation. The rearrangement links TRBV7-9 to TRBJ1-4; TRBD1 might be the D (6 bases). With 5 bases removed from V and 2 bases from J, the gap between germline ends came to 21 bases. The CDR3 is made up of 18 amino acids. The germline CDR1 and CDR2 sequences are SEHNR and FQNEAQ (reference sequence). The CDR3 is CASSPNRVIGSTNEKLFF. In DNA, the CDR3 is TGTGCCAGCAGCCCAAACAGGGTTATAGGATCCACTAATGAAAAACTGTTTTTT.

The V gene is TRBV14, the J gene TRBJ1-2; D may be TRBD1 (6 bases). V lost 1 base and J 8 bases, leaving 14 bases between the germline ends. Looked up from germline, CDR1 is SGHDN and CDR2 is FVKESK. This CDR3 contains 14 residues. CDR3 sequence (DNA): TGTGCCAGCAGCCAAGTAAACCAGGGGAAAGGCTACACCTTC. Encoded protein: CASSQVNQGKGYTF. Together with reference TRBV14 and TRBJ1-2, the CDR3 gives the full variable domain: EAGVTQFPSHSVIEKGQTVTLRCDPISGHDNLYWYRRVMGKEIKFLLHFVKESKQDESGMPNNRFLAERTGGTYSTLKVQPAELEDSGVYFCASSQVNQGKGYTFGSGTRLTVV.

This clone showed up just once. The rearrangement joins TRBV3-1 (or the pseudogene TRBV3-2) to TRBJ2-7; the match to TRBD2 covers 12 bases. Germline V gene data show CDR1 as LGHDT and CDR2 as YNNKEL (reference sequence). The CDR3 is made up of 15 amino acids. V lost 1 base, J lost 2 bases, and 0 bases stayed unmatched. The DNA of the CDR3 is TGTGCCAGCAGCCAAGGGACTAGCGGGACCTACGAGCAGTACTTC. Amino acid sequence: CASSQGTSGTYEQYF.

This clone was seen only once. The chain joins TRBV13 to TRBJ2-2, with D possibly being TRBD2 (6 bases). Deletions cut 5 bases from V and 1 base from J, with 14 bases between. Germline V gene data show CDR1 as PRHDT and CDR2 as FYEKMQ (reference sequence). This CDR3 is 16 amino acids long. CDR3 protein: CASSPPGLGNTGELFF. DNA of the CDR3: TGTGCCAGCAGCCCTCCGGGACTTGGGAACACCGGGGAGCTGTTTTTT.

This clone came up once. The chain carries TRBV18 and TRBJ2-3; 8 bases match TRBD1. V lost 5 bases to trimming and J lost 1 base; unmatched junction nucleotides: 2. Germline-derived CDR1 and CDR2 are KGHSH and LQKENI. The CDR3 length is 14 residues. The CDR3 region has the DNA TGTGCCAGCTCAATGACAGGGGGCACAGATACGCAGTATTTT. It is translated as CASSMTGGTDTQYF.

This chain connects TRBV30 to TRBJ1-5, with D maybe TRBD1 (5 bases). Germline V lookup: CDR1 GTSNPN, CDR2 SVGIG (reference sequence). The CDR3 runs to 14 residues. V was shortened by 1 base and J by 4 bases, with 11 bases between the two germline ends. The CDR3 DNA reads as TGTGCCTGGAGTGGACAGTCAGTAAATCAGCCCCAGCATTTT. This sequence encodes CAWSGQSVNQPQHF.

This rearrangement joins TRBV11-2 to TRBJ1-5; D gene unclear. This CDR3 is 14 amino acids long. V was clipped by 0 bases and J by 6 bases, with 9 bases between them. Germline V gene sequence: CDR1 SGHAT, CDR2 FQNNGV. The CDR3 DNA reads as TGTGCCAGCAGCTTAGAACCTACGGGTCAGCCCCAGCATTTT. Amino acid sequence: CASSLEPTGQPQHF.

The J gene is TRBJ2-1, the V gene TRBV5-3; tentative D call: TRBD2 (5 bases). TRBV5-3 is given ORF status, its function remaining uncertain. The CDR3 has 13 amino acids. V shed 8 bases and J shed 3 bases, with 12 bases lying between them. The CDR3 bases are TGTGCCAGCCGAATAGCGAACTACAATGAGCAGTTCTTC. It encodes CASRIANYNEQFF.

CDR3 in amino acids: CASRPTGYLNSPLHF. In nucleotides, the CDR3 is TGTGCCAGCAGACCTACAGGGTACTTAAATTCACCCCTCCACTTT. The V gene is TRBV6-5, the J gene TRBJ1-6; maybe TRBD1 (6 bases). Germline V lookup: CDR1 MNHEY, CDR2 SVGAGI. The CDR3 extends over 15 amino acids. Trimming pared 6 bases from V and 7 bases from J, leaving 16 bases between.

This clone was found a few times. This chain uses TRBV5-8 with TRBJ1-6, with 8 bases identical to TRBD1. The V segment lost 4 bases and the J segment 2 bases; nucleotides outside the gene matches: 11. Germline V gene sequence: CDR1 SGHTS, CDR2 YDEGEE. There are 18 residues in the CDR3. CDR3 residues: CASSSGQGWGPYNSPLHF. The DNA for the CDR3 is TGTGCCAGCAGCAGCGGACAGGGATGGGGCCCCTATAATTCACCCCTCCACTTT. Together with reference TRBV5-8 and TRBJ1-6, the CDR3 gives the full variable domain: EAGVTQSPTHLIKTRGQQATLRCSPISGHTSVYWYQQALGLGLQFLLWYDEGEERNRGNFPPRFSGRQFPNYSSELNVNALELEDSALYLCASSSGQGWGPYNSPLHFGNGTRLTVT.